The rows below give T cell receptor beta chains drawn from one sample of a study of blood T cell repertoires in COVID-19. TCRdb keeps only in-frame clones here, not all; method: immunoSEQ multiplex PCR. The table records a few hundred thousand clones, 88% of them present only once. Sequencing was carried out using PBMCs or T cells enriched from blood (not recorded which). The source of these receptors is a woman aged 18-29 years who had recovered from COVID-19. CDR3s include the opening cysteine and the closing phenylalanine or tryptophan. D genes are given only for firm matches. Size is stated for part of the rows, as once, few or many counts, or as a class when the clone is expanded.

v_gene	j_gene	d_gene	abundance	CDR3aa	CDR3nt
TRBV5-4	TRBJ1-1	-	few	CASSPKQGDTEAFF	TGTGCCAGCAGCCCAAAACAGGGTGACACTGAAGCTTTCTTT
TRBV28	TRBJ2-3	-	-	CASSFGGYTDTQYF	TGTGCCAGCAGTTTTGGGGGGTACACAGATACGCAGTATTTT
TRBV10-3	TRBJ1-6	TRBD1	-	CATDTGESYNSPLHF	TGTGCCACCGATACAGGGGAGTCCTATAATTCACCCCTCCACTTT
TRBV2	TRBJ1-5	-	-	CASSELGDTGKNQPQHF	TGTGCCAGCAGTGAACTAGGGGACACGGGGAAGAATCAGCCCCAGCATTTT
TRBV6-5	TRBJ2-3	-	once	CASNLGTSTDTQYF	TGTGCCAGCAACTTGGGGACTTCCACAGATACGCAGTATTTT
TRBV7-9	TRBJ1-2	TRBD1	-	CASSFRSDRPYGYTF	TGTGCCAGCAGCTTCAGATCGGACAGGCCCTATGGCTACACCTTC
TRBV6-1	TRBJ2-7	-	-	CASSEAPGQPYEQYF	TGTGCCAGCAGTGAAGCACCTGGACAGCCCTACGAGCAGTACTTC
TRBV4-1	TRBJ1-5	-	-	CASSQEANQPQHF	TGCGCCAGCAGCCAAGAAGCGAATCAGCCCCAGCATTTT
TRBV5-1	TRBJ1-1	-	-	CASSLVGGAENTEAFF	TGCGCCAGCAGCTTGGTTGGGGGGGCAGAGAACACTGAAGCTTTCTTT
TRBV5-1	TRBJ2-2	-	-	CASSLVTLDVGELFF	TGCGCCAGCAGCTTGGTCACTTTAGATGTGGGGGAGCTGTTTTTT
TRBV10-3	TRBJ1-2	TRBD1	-	CAIRQGTTPMDGYTF	TGTGCCATCAGACAGGGGACCACCCCGATGGACGGCTACACCTTC
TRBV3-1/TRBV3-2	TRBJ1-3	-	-	CASRQGSSNTIYF	TGTGCCAGCAGACAGGGCTCTTCAAACACCATATATTTT
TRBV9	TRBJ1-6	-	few	CASSDEMSYNSPLHF	TGTGCCAGCAGCGACGAGATGTCCTATAATTCACCCCTCCACTTT
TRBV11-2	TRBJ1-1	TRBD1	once	CASSSPDRGTEAFF	TGTGCCAGCAGCTCCCCGGACAGGGGGACTGAAGCTTTCTTT
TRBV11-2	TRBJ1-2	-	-	CASSPEAPSYGYTF	TGTGCCAGCAGCCCCGAGGCGCCCAGCTATGGCTACACCTTC
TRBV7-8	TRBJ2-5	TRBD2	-	CASSPTSGGSLETQYF	TGTGCCAGCAGCCCGACTAGCGGGGGGTCATTAGAGACCCAGTACTTC
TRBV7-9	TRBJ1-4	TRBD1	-	CASKDRVNEKLFF	TGTGCCAGCAAGGACAGGGTGAATGAAAAACTGTTTTTT